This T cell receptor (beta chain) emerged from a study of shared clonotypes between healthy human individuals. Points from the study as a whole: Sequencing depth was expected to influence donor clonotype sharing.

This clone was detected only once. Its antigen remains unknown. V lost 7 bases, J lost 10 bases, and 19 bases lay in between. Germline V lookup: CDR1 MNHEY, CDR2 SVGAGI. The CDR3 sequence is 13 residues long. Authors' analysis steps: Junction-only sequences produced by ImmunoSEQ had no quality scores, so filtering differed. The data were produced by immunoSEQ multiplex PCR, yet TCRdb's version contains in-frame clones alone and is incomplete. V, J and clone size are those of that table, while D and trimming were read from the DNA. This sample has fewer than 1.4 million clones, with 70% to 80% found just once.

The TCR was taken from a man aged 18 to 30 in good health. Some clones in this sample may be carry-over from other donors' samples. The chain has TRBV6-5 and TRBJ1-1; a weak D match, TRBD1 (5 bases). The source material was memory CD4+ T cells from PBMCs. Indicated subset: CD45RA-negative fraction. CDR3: CASNTQRPGGAFF. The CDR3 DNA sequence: TGTGCCAGCAACACCCAGAGACCCGGGGGAGCTTTCTTT.